Listed below are T cell receptor beta chains from one sample, sequenced in a study of blood T cell repertoires in COVID-19. Clones were read by immunoSEQ multiplex PCR, and TCRdb kept only the in-frame ones, dropping some. The sample holds about 190,000 clones, around 85% seen once. Sequenced input: PBMCs or T cells enriched from blood (not recorded which). These receptors all come from a woman under 40 who had recovered from COVID-19. Each CDR3 is given with its conserved first and last residue.

V gene	J gene	CDR3 protein
TRBV28	TRBJ2-7	CASSSTGRLFEQYF
TRBV6-5	TRBJ2-4	CASSSTPPGENIQYF
TRBV2	TRBJ2-3	CASSEPSGPKDTQYF
TRBV28	TRBJ1-2	CASSPGQSRGYTF
TRBV7-6	TRBJ1-6	CASSFDGRGESPLHF
TRBV7-9	TRBJ1-2	CASSGQDYGYTF
TRBV7-8	TRBJ1-3	CASSPAGGTGGNTIYF
TRBV23-1	TRBJ1-5	CASSPPPGTGGNQPQHF
TRBV2	TRBJ1-5	CASSGGGQGNQPQHF
TRBV11-2	TRBJ1-1	CASSSPAGVGTEAFF
TRBV28	TRBJ1-5	CASRSGQGYQPQHF
TRBV25-1	TRBJ1-5	CASSELANQPQHF
TRBV5-1	TRBJ1-5	CASSLSGGEVQPQHF
TRBV5-1	TRBJ1-2	CASSLALDIGYNYGYTF
TRBV19	TRBJ1-1	CASSTPPRHFEAFF
TRBV5-1	TRBJ1-4	CASSLQGQGAEKLFF
TRBV7-2	TRBJ2-1	CASSLLSNEQFF
TRBV19	TRBJ1-5	CASRWTGVNQPQHF
TRBV19	TRBJ1-3	CASTRATDSGNTIYF
TRBV4-2	TRBJ2-1	CASSASSGMSSYNEQFF
TRBV27	TRBJ1-6	CASSFNERTVSLSYNSPLHF
TRBV24-1	TRBJ1-2	CATNGRDSYGYTF
TRBV25-1	TRBJ2-2	CASAKGYLNTGELFF
TRBV7-2	TRBJ2-3	CASSLDGGNTDTQYF
TRBV4-2	TRBJ1-1	CASSRSRDRSGTEAFF
TRBV9	TRBJ1-6	CASSATPGDSSYNSPLHF
TRBV19	TRBJ1-1	CASSINLDRGEAFF
TRBV5-1	TRBJ2-3	CASSLAGLAGGIDTQYF
TRBV11-2	TRBJ2-7	CASSLDRDEQYF
TRBV6-1	TRBJ1-5	CASSEKVRGGNQPQHF
TRBV7-2	TRBJ1-1	CAFGGPNTEAFF
TRBV5-4	TRBJ2-2	CASSDLLALTNTGELFF
TRBV2	TRBJ2-1	CASSGRDREITYNEQFF
TRBV28	TRBJ2-5	CASKTWTSGRARETQYF
TRBV7-2	TRBJ1-2	CASSPGTGVGYTF
TRBV3-1/TRBV3-2	TRBJ2-5	CASSQAGAQETQYF
TRBV5-6	TRBJ2-7	CASSLGGRYAYEQYF
TRBV28	TRBJ1-1	CASSTRGNTEAFF
TRBV11-2	TRBJ1-4	CASSFNPGQINEKLFF
TRBV6-2/TRBV6-3	TRBJ2-3	CASSLPPAGGADTQYF
TRBV30	TRBJ1-2	CAWTVPGGDNYGYTF
TRBV9	TRBJ1-4	CASSVLEGRGNEKLFF
TRBV19	TRBJ2-5	CASSIEGTPFLETQYF
TRBV11-3	TRBJ2-2	CASSQDIAGGTGELFF
TRBV25-1	TRBJ1-5	CASKGAGELYQPQHF
TRBV7-2	TRBJ1-2	CASSLAPGQGAYGYTF
TRBV18	TRBJ2-1	CASSPPGLDPNEQFF
TRBV28	TRBJ1-1	CATTGDLSEAFF
TRBV28	TRBJ2-1	CASSLRDRGVFF
TRBV4-1	TRBJ1-1	CASSHDRANSMNTEAFF
TRBV6-5	TRBJ1-1	CASRSDRGTEAFF
TRBV6-5	TRBJ2-1	CASSYSSSGNEQFF
TRBV19	TRBJ1-4	CASSGQPTNEKLFF
TRBV10-3	TRBJ1-2	CAISSYGLRGYTF
TRBV19	TRBJ2-2	CASSIAQGGTGELFF
TRBV5-1	TRBJ2-1	CASREGQGYYNEQFF
TRBV28	TRBJ1-2	CASRPNVDPAGGYTF
TRBV4-2	TRBJ1-1	CASSRGQAGTEAFF